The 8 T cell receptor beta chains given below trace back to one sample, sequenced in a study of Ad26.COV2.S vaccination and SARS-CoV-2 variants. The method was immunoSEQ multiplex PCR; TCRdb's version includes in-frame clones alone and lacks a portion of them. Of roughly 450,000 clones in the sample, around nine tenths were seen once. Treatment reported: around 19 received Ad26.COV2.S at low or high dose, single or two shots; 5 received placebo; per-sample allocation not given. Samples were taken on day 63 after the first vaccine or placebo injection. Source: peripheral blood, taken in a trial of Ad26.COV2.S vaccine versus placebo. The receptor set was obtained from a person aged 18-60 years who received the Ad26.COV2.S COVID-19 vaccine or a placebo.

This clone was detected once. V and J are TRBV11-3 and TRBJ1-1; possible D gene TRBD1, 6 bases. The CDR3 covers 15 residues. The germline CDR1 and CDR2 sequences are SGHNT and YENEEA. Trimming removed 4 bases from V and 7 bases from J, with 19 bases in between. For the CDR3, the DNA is TGTGCCAGCAGCTCCCAAGGGCCGGGGGCTAGTGAAGCTTTCTTT. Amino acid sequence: CASSSQGPGASEAFF.

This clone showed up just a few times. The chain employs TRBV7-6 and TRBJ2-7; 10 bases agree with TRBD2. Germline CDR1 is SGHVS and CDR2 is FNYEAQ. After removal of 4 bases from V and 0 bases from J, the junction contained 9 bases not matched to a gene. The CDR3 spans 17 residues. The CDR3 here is CASSYLAGVPSSYEQYF. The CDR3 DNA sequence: TGTGCCAGCAGCTATCTAGCGGGAGTACCAAGCTCCTACGAGCAGTACTTC.

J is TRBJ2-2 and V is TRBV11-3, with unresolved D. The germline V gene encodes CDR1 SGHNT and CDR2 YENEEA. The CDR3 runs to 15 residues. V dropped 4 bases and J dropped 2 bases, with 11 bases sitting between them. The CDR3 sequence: CASSSSGPNTGELFF. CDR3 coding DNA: TGTGCCAGCAGCTCTTCCGGCCCTAACACCGGGGAGCTGTTTTTT.

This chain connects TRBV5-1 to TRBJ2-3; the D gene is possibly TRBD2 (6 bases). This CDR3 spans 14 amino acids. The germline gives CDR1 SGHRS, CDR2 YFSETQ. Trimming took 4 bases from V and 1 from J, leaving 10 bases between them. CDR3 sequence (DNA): TGCGCCAGCAGCCGGGGACTCGGCACAGATACGCAGTATTTT. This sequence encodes CASSRGLGTDTQYF. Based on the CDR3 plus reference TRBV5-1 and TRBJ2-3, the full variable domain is KAGVTQTPRYLIKTRGQQVTLSCSPISGHRSVSWYQQTPGQGLQFLFEYFSETQRNKGNFPGRFSGRQFSNSRSEMNVSTLELGDSALYLCASSRGLGTDTQYFGPGTRLTVL.

CDR3: CASSTSYRGQGNEQYF. The CDR3 DNA reads as TGTGCCAGTAGTACTTCCTACCGGGGACAGGGGAACGAGCAGTACTTC. The chain employs TRBV19 and TRBJ2-7; 10 nucleotides match TRBD1. The CDR3 covers 16 residues. The germline V gene has CDR1 LNHDA and CDR2 SQIVND (reference sequence). The junction had 11 bases not matched to a gene; V was cut back by 4 bases and J by 5 bases.

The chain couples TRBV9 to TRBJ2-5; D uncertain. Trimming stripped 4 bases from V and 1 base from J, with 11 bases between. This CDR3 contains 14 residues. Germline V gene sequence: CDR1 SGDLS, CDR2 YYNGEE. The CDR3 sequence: CASSSPAVQETQYF. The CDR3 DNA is TGTGCCAGCAGCTCCCCCGCAGTCCAAGAGACCCAGTACTTC. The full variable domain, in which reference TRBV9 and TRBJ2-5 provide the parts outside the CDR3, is DSGVTQTPKHLITATGQRVTLRCSPRSGDLSVYWYQQSLDQGLQFLIQYYNGEERAKGNILERFSAQQFPDLHSELNLSSLELGDSALYFCASSSPAVQETQYFGPGTRLLVL.

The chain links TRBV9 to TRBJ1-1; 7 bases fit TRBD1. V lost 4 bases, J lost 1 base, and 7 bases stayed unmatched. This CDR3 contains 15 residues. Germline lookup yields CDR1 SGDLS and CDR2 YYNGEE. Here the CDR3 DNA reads TGTGCCAGCAGCCTGTCACAGGGGTGGAACACTGAAGCTTTCTTT. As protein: CASSLSQGWNTEAFF.

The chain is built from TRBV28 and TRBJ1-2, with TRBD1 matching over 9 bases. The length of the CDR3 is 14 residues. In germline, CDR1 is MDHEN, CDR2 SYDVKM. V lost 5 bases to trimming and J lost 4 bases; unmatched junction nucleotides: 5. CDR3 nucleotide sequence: TGTGCCAGCAGTCCGACAGGGGGGATCTATGGCTACACCTTC. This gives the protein CASSPTGGIYGYTF.